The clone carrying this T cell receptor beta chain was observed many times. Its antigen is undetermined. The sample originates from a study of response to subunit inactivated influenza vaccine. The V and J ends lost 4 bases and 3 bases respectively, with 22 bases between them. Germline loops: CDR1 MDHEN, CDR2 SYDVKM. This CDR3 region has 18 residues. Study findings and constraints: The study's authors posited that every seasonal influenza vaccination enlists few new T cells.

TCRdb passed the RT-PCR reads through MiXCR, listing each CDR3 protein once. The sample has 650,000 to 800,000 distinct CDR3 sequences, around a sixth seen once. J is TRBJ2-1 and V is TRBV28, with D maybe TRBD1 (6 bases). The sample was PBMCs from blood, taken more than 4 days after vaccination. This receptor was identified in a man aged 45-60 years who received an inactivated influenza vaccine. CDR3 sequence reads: CASSWQPFRGTNYNEQFF. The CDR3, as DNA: TGTGCCAGCAGTTGGCAACCGTTCCGTGGGACAAACTACAATGAGCAGTTCTTC. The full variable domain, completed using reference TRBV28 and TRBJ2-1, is DVKVTQSSRYLVKRTGEKVFLECVQDMDHENMFWYRQDPGLGLRLIYFSYDVKMKEKGDIPEGYSVSREKKERFSLILESASTNQTSMYLCASSWQPFRGTNYNEQFFGPGTRLTVL.